Shown below are 23 T cell receptor beta chains from a single sample sequenced in a study of cytomegalovirus exposure and HLA in healthy donors. A multiplex PCR was run with 60 Vbeta primers and 13 Jbeta primers. Here immunoSEQ multiplex PCR was the method, and the copy in TCRdb shows in-frame clones only, minus some. The table includes under 200,000 clones, 79% detected once. Material: PBMCs. The receptors stem from a woman aged 25-40 years in good health and CMV-seropositive.

The chain carries TRBV11-2 and TRBJ1-1, with TRBD1 matching over 7 bases. The CDR3 loop spans 12 amino acids. CDR1 is SGHAT, CDR2 FQNNGV, per germline. J lost 6 bases, V lost 6 bases, and 4 bases had no gene match. The CDR3 region has the DNA TGTGCCAGCAGGGTGACAGGGCCTGAAGCTTTCTTT. Translated: CASRVTGPEAFF.

The gene calls are TRBV9 and TRBJ1-2; 9 bases match TRBD1. J was trimmed by 2 bases and V by 4 bases; bases with no gene match: 6. Germline V CDR1 and CDR2: SGDLS, YYNGEE. CDR3 length equals 15 residues. Here the CDR3 DNA reads TGTGCCAGCAGCCTCCACGGACAGGGGAACTATGGCTACACCTTC. Translation gives CASSLHGQGNYGYTF.

The rearrangement uses TRBV7-7 and TRBJ2-2; no clear D. The germline CDR1 and CDR2 sequences are SSHAT and FNYEAQ (reference sequence). This CDR3 has 16 residues. Trimming removed 5 bases at V and 1 base at J, with 14 bases between. Here the CDR3 DNA reads TGTGCCAGCAGCCCTACGGCAGGTTTGAACACCGGGGAGCTGTTTTTT. It yields the protein CASSPTAGLNTGELFF.

This clone was seen more than once but under ten times. This chain links TRBV11-2 with TRBJ2-1; 12 positions agree with TRBD2. The germline CDR1 and CDR2 sequences are SGHAT and FQNNGV. After removal of 6 bases from V and 10 bases from J, the junction contained 10 bases not matched to a gene. The CDR3 loop spans 15 amino acids. The CDR3 DNA is TGTGCCAGCAGGTGGTCAAGGACTAGCGGGAAAGAGCAGTTCTTC. Protein product: CASRWSRTSGKEQFF.

The chain combines TRBV4-3 with TRBJ1-1; D is unclear. The CDR3 runs 13 residues. Germline lookup yields CDR1 LGHNA and CDR2 YSLEER. Deletions cut 0 bases from V and 7 bases from J, with 9 bases between. CDR3 coding DNA: TGCGCCAGCAGCCAAGAAGGTCAGCGTGAAGCTTTCTTT. Amino acids: CASSQEGQREAFF.

The chain joins TRBV6-1 to TRBJ2-3; 9 nucleotides agree with TRBD1. Germline values: CDR1 MNHNS, CDR2 SASEGT. The V gene end was trimmed by 4 bases and the J gene end by 4 bases; junction bases not matched to a gene: 3. This CDR3 region has 14 residues. CDR3 residues: CASSADRGADTQYF. CDR3 sequence (DNA): TGTGCCAGCAGTGCGGACAGGGGCGCAGATACGCAGTATTTT.

This clone came up a few times. This chain links TRBV5-1 with TRBJ1-2; 7 nucleotides line up with TRBD1. The CDR3 is made up of 15 amino acids. Looked up from germline, CDR1 is SGHRS and CDR2 is YFSETQ. J lost 0 bases, V lost 4 bases, and 6 bases had no gene match. The CDR3 sequence: CASSGRTGANYGYTF. In nucleotides, the CDR3 is TGCGCCAGCAGCGGACGGACAGGAGCTAACTATGGCTACACCTTC.

This clone occurred a few times. This chain uses TRBV6-6 with TRBJ2-2; maybe TRBD1 (5 bases). The CDR3 is 14 residues long. Per germline, CDR1 MNHNY and CDR2 SVGAGI (reference sequence). The V end was cut by 3 bases, the J end by 7 bases, with 12 bases between. CDR3 sequence: CASSYLRVNGELFF. For the CDR3, the DNA is TGTGCCAGCAGTTATCTCAGGGTAAACGGGGAGCTGTTTTTT.

This chain connects TRBV7-9 to TRBJ1-2; D call uncertain. V lost 3 bases, J lost 8 bases, and 10 bases lay in between. Germline CDR1 is SEHNR and CDR2 is FQNEAQ (reference sequence). The CDR3 length is 12 residues. CDR3 DNA sequence: TGTGCCAGCAGCTTCCGTGGAGGAGGCTACACCTTC. Translated, it gives CASSFRGGGYTF.

This clone appeared once. The chain employs TRBV7-9 and TRBJ2-7; D might be TRBD1 (6 bases). Germline lookup yields CDR1 SEHNR and CDR2 FQNEAQ (reference sequence). V was trimmed by 6 bases and J by 6 bases, leaving 15 bases between them. This CDR3 has 13 amino acids. CDR3: CASSSGRGFEQYF. The CDR3 DNA sequence: TGTGCCAGCAGTTCCGGCAGGGGTTTCGAGCAGTACTTC.

This rearrangement joins TRBV4-3 to TRBJ2-7; 14 bases match TRBD2. Germline trimming cut 4 bases from V and 2 bases from J; bases unmatched to any gene: 10. This CDR3 has 18 residues. Germline V gives CDR1 LGHNA, CDR2 YSLEER. CDR3 coding DNA: TGCGCCAGCAGCCTGAGGGCCCGACTAGCGGGGGGGGCCTACGAGCAGTACTTC. As protein: CASSLRARLAGGAYEQYF.

The chain joins TRBV9 to TRBJ1-2; D not resolved. CDR3 length: 14 residues. Germline-derived CDR1 and CDR2 are SGDLS and YYNGEE. V was pared by 0 bases and J by 2 bases, with 8 bases between. CDR3 amino acids: CASSVGSENYGYTF. For the CDR3, the DNA is TGTGCCAGCAGCGTAGGTTCGGAGAACTATGGCTACACCTTC.

This clone was seen more than once but under ten times. The V and J genes are TRBV5-4 and TRBJ2-5, with D maybe TRBD1 (8 bases). Trimming left V 3 bases short and J 7 bases short, with 13 bases between. The CDR3 sequence is 13 residues long. Germline CDR1 SGHNT, CDR2 YYREEE (reference sequence). The CDR3 nucleotides read TGTGCCAGCAGCTCGGACAGGGAGGGGACCCAGTACTTC. Protein product: CASSSDREGTQYF.

This sequence joins TRBV27 and TRBJ1-2, with D perhaps matching TRBD1 (6 bases). Germline V gives CDR1 MNHEY, CDR2 SMNVEV (reference sequence). The CDR3 contains 14 residues. The ends were cut back, 4 bases at V and 4 bases at J, with 13 bases in the middle. This CDR3 is CASSSSGAGYGYTF. CDR3 DNA sequence: TGTGCCAGCAGTTCCTCAGGGGCAGGCTATGGCTACACCTTC.

This clone came up once. The rearrangement links TRBV4-1 to TRBJ2-3, with D possibly being TRBD2 (5 bases). V gave up 5 bases and J gave up 0 bases, with 9 bases separating them. Germline CDR1 MGHRA, CDR2 YSYEKL. The CDR3 loop spans 14 amino acids. DNA for the CDR3: TGCGCCAGCAGCGGGAGCGGTAGCACAGATACGCAGTATTTT. Protein product: CASSGSGSTDTQYF.

In nucleotides, the CDR3 is TGCGCCAGCAGCCTTAGCGGTCTACCAAACAATGAGCAGTTCTTC. The encoded protein is CASSLSGLPNNEQFF. The V and J genes are TRBV4-1 and TRBJ2-1; perhaps TRBD2 as D (6 bases). Per germline, CDR1 MGHRA and CDR2 YSYEKL. The length of the CDR3 is 15 residues. Trimming took 4 bases from V and 5 from J, leaving 15 bases between them.

The chain links TRBV4-3 to TRBJ1-2; a possible D gene is TRBD1 (6 bases). Trimming took off 0 bases at V and 7 bases at J, with 15 bases between the two ends. CDR1 is LGHNA, CDR2 YSLEER, per germline. The CDR3 loop spans 15 amino acids. This CDR3 reads CASSQDGQGMGGYTF. CDR3 nucleotides: TGCGCCAGCAGCCAAGACGGGCAGGGGATGGGTGGCTACACCTTC.

The rearrangement uses TRBV4-3 and TRBJ1-2; 9 nucleotides line up with TRBD1. Trimming took 4 bases from V and 6 from J; bases not matched to a gene: 9. The length of the CDR3 is 15 residues. The germline CDR1 and CDR2 sequences are LGHNA and YSLEER. CDR3 DNA: TGCGCCAGCAGCCGCCGGGGACAGGGTGTGGATGGCTACACCTTC. It encodes CASSRRGQGVDGYTF.

This clone was counted a single time. The J gene is TRBJ1-1, the V gene TRBV6-5; D is perhaps TRBD1 (5 bases). V lost 4 bases, J lost 1 base, and 13 bases lay in between. Germline V lookup: CDR1 MNHEY, CDR2 SVGAGI. The CDR3 consists of 15 residues. CDR3 protein: CASSLNFQGNTEAFF. The CDR3 nucleotides read TGTGCCAGCAGTTTAAATTTTCAGGGGAACACTGAAGCTTTCTTT.

The table lists this clone with a few counts. The chain couples TRBV6-1 to TRBJ1-5; D perhaps matches TRBD1 (6 bases). CDR3 length equals 12 residues. V was shortened by 8 bases and J by 7 bases, with 12 bases between the two germline ends. Germline V CDR1 and CDR2: MNHNS, SASEGT. Written as DNA, the CDR3 is TGTGCCAGCGGGGGGGGCTGGCAGCCCCAGCATTTT. Translation gives CASGGGWQPQHF.

The chain has TRBV13 and TRBJ2-5; weak D call: TRBD2 (6 bases). The CDR3 consists of 14 residues. Germline CDR1 is PRHDT and CDR2 is FYEKMQ (reference sequence). With 5 bases removed from V and 11 bases from J, the gap between germline ends came to 21 bases. The CDR3 loop reads CASSPTGHSGEQYF. CDR3 coding DNA: TGTGCCAGCAGCCCAACCGGGCACTCGGGGGAGCAGTACTTC.

The gene calls are TRBV6-5 and TRBJ2-2, with 8 positions matching TRBD2. The CDR3 spans 15 residues. The germline V gene encodes CDR1 MNHEY and CDR2 SVGAGI. Trimming cost V 2 bases and J 4 bases; bases outside gene matches: 3. CDR3 region: CASSYPAGGTGELFF. The CDR3 DNA sequence: TGTGCCAGCAGTTACCCTGCGGGAGGCACCGGGGAGCTGTTTTTT.

This clone came up once. The rearrangement joins TRBV2 to TRBJ2-3, with 7 bases lining up with TRBD2. CDR3 length: 13 residues. Germline V CDR1 and CDR2: SNHLY, FYNNEI. CDR3 amino acids: CARDYPSTDTQYF. CDR3 nucleotides: TGTGCTAGGGACTATCCTAGCACAGATACGCAGTATTTT.